These T cell receptor beta chains were read from a single sample in a study of cytomegalovirus exposure and HLA in healthy donors. Using immunoSEQ multiplex PCR, the repertoire was profiled, and TCRdb retains in-frame clones only, with some absent. The table lists 250,000 or so clones, 70% to 90% of them singletons. Sequenced sample: PBMCs. Source of these receptors: a woman aged 55-75 years in good health and CMV-seropositive. CDR3s include the opening cysteine and the closing phenylalanine or tryptophan. The D gene is left open where the match is weak. Clone size is shown for a subset of rows, as once, few, many or a class of expanded clone.

CDR3 protein	CDR3 DNA	V gene	CDR3 length	clone size	J gene	D gene
CASSPSGVYEQYF	TGTGCCAGCAGCCCTTCAGGGGTGTACGAGCAGTACTTC	TRBV11-3	13	NA	TRBJ2-7	NA
CASKIRDRGPYEQYF	TGTGCCAGCAAAATACGGGACAGGGGGCCCTACGAGCAGTACTTC	TRBV27	15	NA	TRBJ2-7	TRBD1
CASSPNIGEWAEAFF	TGTGCCAGCAGCCCTAATATCGGGGAATGGGCTGAAGCTTTCTTT	TRBV9	15	NA	TRBJ1-1	NA
CASSKQPGHINYGYTF	TGTGCCAGCAGTAAACAACCGGGACACATTAACTATGGCTACACCTTC	TRBV27	16	NA	TRBJ1-2	NA
CASSFVRDTEAFF	TGTGCCAGCAGCTTTGTCAGGGACACTGAAGCTTTCTTT	TRBV5-6	13	NA	TRBJ1-1	NA
CASSHDRGGVKLFF	TGTGCCAGCAGTCACGACAGGGGGGGGGTAAAACTGTTTTTT	TRBV6-6	14	NA	TRBJ1-4	TRBD1
CASILDRGQDYGYTF	NA	TRBV2	15	NA	TRBJ1-2	NA
CASSLGGLINEKLFF	TGTGCCAGCAGCTTAGGGGGACTGATTAATGAAAAACTGTTTTTT	TRBV7-9	15	NA	TRBJ1-4	NA
CSVEDPQIYEQYF	TGCAGCGTTGAAGATCCGCAGATCTACGAGCAGTACTTC	TRBV29-1	13	NA	TRBJ2-7	NA
CASSPPRQQLNYNEQFF	TGTGCCAGCTCTCCCCCGAGACAGCAGCTGAACTACAATGAGCAGTTCTTC	TRBV18	17	NA	TRBJ2-1	NA
CASSVTGNTDTQYF	TGTGCCAGCAGCGTTACAGGGAATACGGATACGCAGTATTTT	TRBV9	14	once	TRBJ2-3	NA
CASSPQRGRGDTQYF	TGTGCCAGCAGCCCTCAGCGGGGGCGGGGAGATACGCAGTATTTT	TRBV7-9	15	NA	TRBJ2-3	TRBD2
CASSPLTSGRSDTQYF	TGTGCCAGCAGTCCGTTGACTAGCGGGAGATCAGATACGCAGTATTTT	TRBV28	16	NA	TRBJ2-3	TRBD2
CATSGDRGAYEQYF	TGTGCCACCAGCGGCGACAGGGGGGCCTACGAGCAGTACTTC	TRBV15	14	NA	TRBJ2-7	TRBD1
CAISGRWGVPYEQYF	TGTGCCATCAGTGGCAGGTGGGGGGTTCCCTACGAGCAGTACTTC	TRBV10-3	15	few	TRBJ2-7	NA
CAIHDRQDEQYF	TGTGCCATCCACGACAGACAGGACGAGCAGTACTTC	TRBV28	12	NA	TRBJ2-7	NA
CASSQDWKSGVFYEQYF	TGCGCCAGCAGCCAAGATTGGAAAAGCGGGGTTTTCTACGAGCAGTACTTC	TRBV4-1	17	NA	TRBJ2-7	TRBD2
CASGGTSGAVGETQYF	TGTGCCAGCGGGGGGACTAGCGGGGCCGTTGGGGAGACCCAGTACTTC	TRBV2	16	NA	TRBJ2-5	TRBD2
CASSLGQGSSGANVLTF	TGCGCCAGCAGCTTGGGACAGGGGTCGTCTGGGGCCAACGTCCTGACTTTC	TRBV5-1	17	NA	TRBJ2-6	TRBD1
CASSRDRGPDTQYF	TGTGCCAGCAGTAGGGACAGGGGCCCAGATACGCAGTATTTT	TRBV2	14	NA	TRBJ2-3	TRBD1
CARRGGGSGNTIYF	TGTGCCAGGAGGGGGGGCGGATCTGGAAACACCATATATTTT	TRBV6-1	14	NA	TRBJ1-3	NA
CASSHLRSSYEQYF	TGTGCCAGCAGCCACTTGCGAAGTTCCTACGAGCAGTACTTC	TRBV7-9	14	NA	TRBJ2-7	NA
CASSQTGTSGAYEQYF	TGTGCCAGCAGCCAAACCGGGACTAGCGGGGCCTACGAGCAGTACTTC	TRBV4-2	16	NA	TRBJ2-7	TRBD2
CASTQITSGSYEQYF	TGTGCCAGCACCCAAATCACTAGTGGGTCCTACGAGCAGTACTTC	TRBV28	15	NA	TRBJ2-7	NA
CASSPWASNQPQHF	TGTGCCAGCTCACCATGGGCCAGCAATCAGCCCCAGCATTTT	TRBV18	14	NA	TRBJ1-5	NA
CASSQDRGLGQPQHF	TGCGCCAGCAGCCAAGATCGGGGATTGGGTCAGCCCCAGCATTTT	TRBV4-1	15	NA	TRBJ1-5	NA
CASGRLNTGELFF	TGTGCCAGCGGGAGACTTAACACCGGGGAGCTGTTTTTT	TRBV27	13	NA	TRBJ2-2	NA
CASSPPGTQETQYF	TGTGCCAGCAGCCCGCCGGGGACACAAGAGACCCAGTACTTC	TRBV5-5	14	NA	TRBJ2-5	NA
CASSVGTGQGVRYTEAFF	TGTGCCAGCAGCGTAGGTACGGGACAGGGGGTAAGGTACACTGAAGCTTTCTTT	TRBV9	18	NA	TRBJ1-1	TRBD1
CASTKRVGNQPQHF	TGTGCCAGCACCAAGCGGGTGGGCAATCAGCCCCAGCATTTT	TRBV6-5	14	few	TRBJ1-5	NA
CAWSDGLAGVGTGELFF	TGTGCCTGGAGTGACGGTCTAGCGGGAGTTGGAACCGGGGAGCTGTTTTTT	TRBV30	17	NA	TRBJ2-2	TRBD2
CSVGADYGYTF	TGCAGCGTTGGGGCTGACTATGGCTACACCTTC	TRBV29-1	11	NA	TRBJ1-2	NA
CASSPFLRDTREQYF	TGCGCCAGCAGCCCCTTCCTTCGGGACACTCGGGAGCAGTACTTC	TRBV4-1	15	NA	TRBJ2-7	NA
CASSLVAGSYNEQFF	TGTGCCAGCAGCTTAGTCGCGGGATCCTACAATGAGCAGTTCTTC	TRBV7-6	15	NA	TRBJ2-1	NA